This TCR beta chain comes out of a study of T cells in Graves' hyperthyroidism and ophthalmopathy. Germline trimming cut 2 bases from V and 11 bases from J; bases unmatched to any gene: 4. This CDR3 spans 12 amino acids. Germline assignment: CDR1 SEHNR and CDR2 FQNEAQ (reference sequence). Amplified TCR beta CDR3 regions derived from RNA transcripts. HTBI primers were used for first-round RT-PCR of the TCR CDR3. TCRdb reanalysed the multiplex PCR reads using MiXCR and keeps one entry per CDR3 protein. The sample shows more than 500,000 distinct CDR3 sequences, about 15% of them seen only once. This clonotype appeared a few times.

Material for sequencing was blood. The TCR was taken from a woman between 40 and 50 years old with Graves' ophthalmopathy. This sequence joins TRBV7-9 and TRBJ2-7; 9 bases match TRBD1. CDR3: CASSLTGGAKYF. CDR3 DNA: TGTGCCAGCAGCTTAACAGGGGGCGCGAAGTACTTC.